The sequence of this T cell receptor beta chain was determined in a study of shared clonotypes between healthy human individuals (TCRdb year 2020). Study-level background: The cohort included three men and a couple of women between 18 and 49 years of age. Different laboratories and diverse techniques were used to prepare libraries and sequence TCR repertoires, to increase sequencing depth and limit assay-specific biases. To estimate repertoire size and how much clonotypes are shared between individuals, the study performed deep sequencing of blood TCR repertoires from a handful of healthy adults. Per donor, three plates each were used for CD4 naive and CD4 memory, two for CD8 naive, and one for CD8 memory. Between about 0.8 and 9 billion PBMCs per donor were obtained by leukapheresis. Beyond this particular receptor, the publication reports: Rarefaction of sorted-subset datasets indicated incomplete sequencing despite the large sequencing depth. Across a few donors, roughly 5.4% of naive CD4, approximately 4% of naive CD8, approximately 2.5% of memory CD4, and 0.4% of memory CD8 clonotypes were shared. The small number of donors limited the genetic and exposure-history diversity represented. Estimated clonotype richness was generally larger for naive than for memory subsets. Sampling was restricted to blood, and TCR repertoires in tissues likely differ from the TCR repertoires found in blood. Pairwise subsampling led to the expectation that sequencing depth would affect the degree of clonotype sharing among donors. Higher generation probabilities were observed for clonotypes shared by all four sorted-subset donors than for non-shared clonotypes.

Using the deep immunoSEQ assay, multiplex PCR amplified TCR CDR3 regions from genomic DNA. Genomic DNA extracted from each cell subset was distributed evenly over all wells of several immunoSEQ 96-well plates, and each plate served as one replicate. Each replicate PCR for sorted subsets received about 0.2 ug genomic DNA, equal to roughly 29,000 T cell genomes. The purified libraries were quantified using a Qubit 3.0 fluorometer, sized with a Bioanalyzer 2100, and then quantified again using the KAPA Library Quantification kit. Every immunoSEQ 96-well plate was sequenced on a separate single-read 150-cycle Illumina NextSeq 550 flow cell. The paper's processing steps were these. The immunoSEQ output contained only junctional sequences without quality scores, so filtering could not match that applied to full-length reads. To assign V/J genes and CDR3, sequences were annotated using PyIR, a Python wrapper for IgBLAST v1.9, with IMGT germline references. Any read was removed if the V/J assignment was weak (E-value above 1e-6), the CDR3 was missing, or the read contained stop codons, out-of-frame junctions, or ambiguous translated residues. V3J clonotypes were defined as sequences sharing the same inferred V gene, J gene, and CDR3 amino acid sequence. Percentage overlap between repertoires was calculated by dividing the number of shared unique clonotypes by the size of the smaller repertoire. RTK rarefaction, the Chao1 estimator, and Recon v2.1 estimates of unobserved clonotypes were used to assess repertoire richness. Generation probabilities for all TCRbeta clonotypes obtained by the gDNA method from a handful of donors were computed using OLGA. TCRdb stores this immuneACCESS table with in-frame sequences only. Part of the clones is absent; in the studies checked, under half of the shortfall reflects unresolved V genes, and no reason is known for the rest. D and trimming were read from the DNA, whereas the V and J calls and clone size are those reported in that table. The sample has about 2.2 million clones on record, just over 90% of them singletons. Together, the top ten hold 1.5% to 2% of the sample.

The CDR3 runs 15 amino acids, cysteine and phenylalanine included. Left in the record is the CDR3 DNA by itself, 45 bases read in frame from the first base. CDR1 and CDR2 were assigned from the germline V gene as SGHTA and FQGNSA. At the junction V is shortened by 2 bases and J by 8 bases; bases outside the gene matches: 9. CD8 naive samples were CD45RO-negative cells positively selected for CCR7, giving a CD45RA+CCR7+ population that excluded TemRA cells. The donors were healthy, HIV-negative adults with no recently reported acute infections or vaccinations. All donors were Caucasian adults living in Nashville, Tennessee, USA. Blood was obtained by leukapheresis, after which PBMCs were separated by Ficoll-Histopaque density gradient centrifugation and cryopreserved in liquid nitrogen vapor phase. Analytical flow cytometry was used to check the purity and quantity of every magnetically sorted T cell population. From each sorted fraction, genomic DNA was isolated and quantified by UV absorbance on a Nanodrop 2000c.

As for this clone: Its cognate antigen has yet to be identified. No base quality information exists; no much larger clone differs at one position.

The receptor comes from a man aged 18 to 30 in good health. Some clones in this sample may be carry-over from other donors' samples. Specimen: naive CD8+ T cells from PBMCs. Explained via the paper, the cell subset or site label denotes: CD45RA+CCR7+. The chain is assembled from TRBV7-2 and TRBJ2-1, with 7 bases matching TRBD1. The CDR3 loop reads CASSLIGTEVDEQFF. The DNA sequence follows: TGTGCCAGCAGCTTAATCGGGACAGAGGTGGATGAGCAGTTCTTC.